Listed here are 29 T cell receptor beta chains from one sample, sequenced in a study of cytomegalovirus exposure and HLA in healthy donors. The study ran its PCR with 60 Vbeta and 13 Jbeta primers. Using immunoSEQ multiplex PCR, the repertoire was profiled, and TCRdb retains in-frame clones only, with some absent. This table holds approximately 140,000 clones, approximately 78% found once. The sample was PBMCs. These receptors came from a young man in good health and CMV-seropositive.

The rearrangement joins TRBV6-6 to TRBJ1-2, with D unclear. The CDR3 length is 12 residues. Trimming took 6 bases from V and 4 from J, leaving 9 bases between them. CDR1 and CDR2 from the germline V gene are MNHNY and SVGAGI (reference sequence). The CDR3 reads CASRAGFYGYTF. The CDR3 DNA sequence: TGTGCCAGCAGGGCGGGATTCTATGGCTACACCTTC.

This clone showed up just once. The gene calls are TRBV4-1 and TRBJ2-1; D gene ambiguous. Germline assignment: CDR1 MGHRA and CDR2 YSYEKL. The CDR3 sequence is 15 residues long. Trimming removed 1 base at V and 3 bases at J, with 10 bases between. The CDR3, as DNA: TGCGCCAGCAGCCAAGTGGTAGCTAGCTACAATGAGCAGTTCTTC. Its protein product is CASSQVVASYNEQFF.

The chain has TRBV28 and TRBJ1-2; D remains ambiguous. V dropped 4 bases and J dropped 7 bases, with 10 bases sitting between them. Per germline, CDR1 MDHEN and CDR2 SYDVKM. This CDR3 is 12 amino acids long. As DNA, the CDR3 is TGTGCCAGCAGTTGGCGCGGAGTTGGCTACACCTTC. Translated: CASSWRGVGYTF.

The J gene is TRBJ2-7, the V gene TRBV5-1; D call uncertain. CDR1 is SGHRS and CDR2 is YFSETQ in the germline V gene. The CDR3 runs 14 residues. The V end was cut by 0 bases, the J end by 3 bases, with 10 bases between. CDR3 DNA: TGCGCCAGCAGCTTGGGGCAGGAAAACTACGAGCAGTACTTC. This translates into CASSLGQENYEQYF.

The chain recombines TRBV6-1 with TRBJ1-4; no firm D call. Trimming pared 3 bases from V and 3 bases from J, leaving 8 bases between. Germline V gene lookup returns CDR1 MNHNS and CDR2 SASEGT. The CDR3 extends over 14 amino acids. In nucleotides, the CDR3 is TGTGCCAGCAGTGACAAGGAGCCTAATGAAAAACTGTTTTTT. Encoded protein: CASSDKEPNEKLFF.

This chain connects TRBV6-5 to TRBJ2-7, with a weak D call TRBD1 (7 bases). This CDR3 is 14 amino acids long. CDR1 MNHEY and CDR2 SVGAGI come from the germline V gene. Trimming removed 9 bases at V and 2 bases at J, with 17 bases between. In DNA, the CDR3 is TGTGCCAGTTCCTACCAGGGGGAGGCCTACGAGCAGTACTTC. Translated: CASSYQGEAYEQYF.

J is TRBJ2-7 and V is TRBV30, with D perhaps matching TRBD2 (5 bases). Germline V gene data show CDR1 as GTSNPN and CDR2 as SVGIG (reference sequence). CDR3 length: 12 residues. V gave up 2 bases and J gave up 5 bases, with 10 bases separating them. The CDR3 loop reads CAWSQGGDEQYF. CDR3 nucleotide sequence: TGTGCCTGGAGTCAAGGAGGTGACGAGCAGTACTTC.

This clone was detected once. The rearrangement uses TRBV5-1 and TRBJ1-2; TRBD1 matches 7 bases. Trimming removed 1 base from V and 3 bases from J; junction bases left unmatched: 9. Germline V gives CDR1 SGHRS, CDR2 YFSETQ. This CDR3 spans 16 amino acids. In DNA form, the CDR3 reads TGCGCCAGCAGCTTGCGGTCACAGGGGTCTGACTATGGCTACACCTTC. Translated: CASSLRSQGSDYGYTF.

The V call is TRBV6-1, the J call TRBJ2-1; 9 bases line up with TRBD2. After removal of 8 bases from V and 6 bases from J, the junction contained 11 bases not matched to a gene. Germline CDR1 reads MNHNS; CDR2 reads SASEGT. The CDR3 runs 15 residues. CDR3 region: CASGRGRAGGNEQFF. As DNA, the CDR3 is TGTGCCAGCGGGCGCGGGAGGGCCGGGGGCAATGAGCAGTTCTTC.

This clone has more than one count but fewer than ten. This rearrangement joins TRBV6-1 to TRBJ1-4, with D unclear. The V end was cut by 5 bases, the J end by 8 bases, with 12 bases between. The germline V gene has CDR1 MNHNS and CDR2 SASEGT. CDR3 length equals 13 residues. DNA of the CDR3: TGTGCCAGCAGTCCCGGGGAATGGGAAAAACTGTTTTTT. It specifies CASSPGEWEKLFF.

The rearrangement links TRBV7-8 to TRBJ2-1, with 11 bases fitting TRBD2. In germline, CDR1 is SGHVS, CDR2 FQNEAQ. J lost 9 bases, V lost 1 base, and 8 bases had no gene match. CDR3 length: 16 residues. The CDR3 loop is CASSLVVSGRATEQFF. The DNA of the CDR3 is TGTGCCAGCAGCTTAGTTGTTAGCGGGAGGGCCACTGAGCAGTTCTTC.

The rearrangement joins TRBV6-1 to TRBJ1-2; TRBD1 matches at 9 bases. The CDR3 loop spans 13 amino acids. Germline CDR1 and CDR2: MNHNS and SASEGT. After removal of 3 bases from V and 7 bases from J, the junction contained 3 bases not matched to a gene. CDR3 loop: CASSDGTGTGYTF. In DNA, the CDR3 is TGTGCCAGCAGTGACGGGACAGGGACTGGCTACACCTTC.

The chain links TRBV6-4 to TRBJ2-3, with 8 positions matching TRBD2. The V gene's germline CDR1 is MRHNA and CDR2 SNTAGT. Germline trimming cut 3 bases from V and 0 bases from J; bases unmatched to any gene: 14. This CDR3 contains 19 residues. The CDR3 nucleotides are TGTGCCAGCAGTGATTCCCTCCCCGTTAGCGGGACTAGCACAGATACGCAGTATTTT. Translating it yields CASSDSLPVSGTSTDTQYF.

This chain links TRBV29-1 with TRBJ2-3; 9 bases map to TRBD2. Looked up from germline, CDR1 is SQVTM and CDR2 is ANQGSEA. There are 14 residues in the CDR3. V gave up 6 bases and J gave up 6 bases; unmatched junction bases: 10. CDR3: CSVGGREGRDTQYF. The CDR3 DNA is TGCAGCGTGGGAGGGCGGGAGGGCCGTGATACGCAGTATTTT.

The chain employs TRBV29-1 and TRBJ1-1; unclear D gene. V was pared by 1 base and J by 5 bases, with 5 bases between. Germline CDR1 is SQVTM and CDR2 is ANQGSEA. CDR3 size: 11 residues. For the CDR3, the DNA is TGCAGCGTTGAAGGCAGGACTGAAGCTTTCTTT. Protein product: CSVEGRTEAFF.

The CDR3 sequence: CASSPGQSPLNTEAFF. The DNA of the CDR3 is TGTGCCAGCAGTCCGGGACAGAGCCCTTTGAACACTGAAGCTTTCTTT. The chain has TRBV27 and TRBJ1-1; 7 nucleotides agree with TRBD1. The V segment lost 5 bases and the J segment 0 bases; nucleotides outside the gene matches: 9. CDR1 and CDR2 from the germline V gene are MNHEY and SMNVEV (reference sequence). The CDR3 runs to 16 residues.

The chain joins TRBV27 to TRBJ1-1, with D possibly matching TRBD1 (6 bases). This CDR3 has 14 residues. The V and J ends lost 2 bases and 7 bases respectively, with 14 bases between them. Germline V gene lookup returns CDR1 MNHEY and CDR2 SMNVEV (reference sequence). The CDR3 bases are TGTGCCAGCAGTTTAGGACAGTCTCATCTTGAAGCTTTCTTT. It specifies CASSLGQSHLEAFF.

As DNA, the CDR3 is TGTGCCAGCAGCTCGAAGACAGGGCGGCCCGGGGAGCTGTTTTTT. This gives the protein CASSSKTGRPGELFF. The rearrangement joins TRBV7-8 to TRBJ2-2, with 7 bases matching TRBD1. The CDR3 covers 15 residues. V dropped 4 bases and J dropped 6; count of bases not matched to a gene: 8. Germline CDR1 reads SGHVS; CDR2 reads FQNEAQ.

The V call is TRBV5-1, the J call TRBJ2-7, with 11 bases fitting TRBD2. There are 14 residues in the CDR3. Trimming cost V 4 bases and J 7 bases; bases outside gene matches: 7. CDR1 and CDR2 (germline): SGHRS, YFSETQ. Here the CDR3 reads CASSVETSGIEQYF. CDR3 DNA sequence: TGCGCCAGCAGCGTCGAGACTAGCGGGATAGAGCAGTACTTC.

The chain links TRBV11-2 to TRBJ2-7; the D gene is possibly TRBD2 (6 bases). Germline CDR1 SGHAT, CDR2 FQNNGV. V dropped 2 bases and J dropped 3 bases, with 11 bases sitting between them. The CDR3 has 14 amino acids. In DNA form, the CDR3 reads TGTGCCAGCAGCTTAATAGCCGGGAGCTACGAGCAGTACTTC. As protein: CASSLIAGSYEQYF.

The chain links TRBV7-9 to TRBJ2-5; TRBD1 matches at 7 bases. The V segment lost 6 bases and the J segment 2 bases; nucleotides outside the gene matches: 12. The length of the CDR3 is 16 residues. The germline V gene has CDR1 SEHNR and CDR2 FQNEAQ (reference sequence). The DNA of the CDR3 is TGTGCCAGCAGTTTCCCGTCGACAGGGCCTCAAGAGACCCAGTACTTC. Its protein product is CASSFPSTGPQETQYF. The whole variable domain, filled in from reference TRBV7-9 and TRBJ2-5, reads DTGVSQNPRHKITKRGQNVTFRCDPISEHNRLYWYRQTLGQGPEFLTYFQNEAQLEKSRLLSDRFSAERPKGSFSTLEIQRTEQGDSAMYLCASSFPSTGPQETQYFGPGTRLLVL.

This chain uses TRBV19 with TRBJ2-7, with D unresolved. The V end lost 4 bases, the J end lost 2 bases, and 3 bases lay between the germline ends. The CDR3 runs 11 residues. Germline CDR1 LNHDA, CDR2 SQIVND (reference sequence). CDR3 sequence: CASSTTYEQYF. The CDR3 region has the DNA TGTGCCAGTAGTACAACCTACGAGCAGTACTTC. Full variable domain (outside the CDR3, taken from reference TRBV19 and TRBJ2-7): DGGITQSPKYLFRKEGQNVTLSCEQNLNHDAMYWYRQDPGQGLRLIYYSQIVNDFQKGDIAEGYSVSREKKESFPLTVTSAQKNPTAFYLCASSTTYEQYFGPGTRLTVT.

The chain recombines TRBV6-5 with TRBJ2-7; D might be TRBD1 (6 bases). Per germline, CDR1 MNHEY and CDR2 SVGAGI. Trimming stripped 6 bases from V and 2 bases from J, with 17 bases between. The length of the CDR3 is 15 residues. The CDR3 spells CASSFGTTKPYEQYF. The CDR3 DNA is TGTGCCAGCAGCTTCGGGACAACCAAACCCTACGAGCAGTACTTC.

In its sample, this clone was seen a few times. The V call is TRBV6-5, the J call TRBJ1-6; 8 nucleotides align to TRBD1. The trim removed 2 bases at V and 8 bases at J, leaving 5 bases unmatched. Germline V CDR1 and CDR2: MNHEY, SVGAGI. This CDR3 region has 15 residues. The CDR3 sequence is CASSYDRGSDSPLHF. The DNA of the CDR3 is TGTGCCAGCAGTTACGACAGGGGAAGTGATTCACCCCTCCACTTT.

The chain uses TRBV11-2 and TRBJ2-1; 7 bases map to TRBD1. V lost 5 bases, J lost 7 bases, and 5 bases stayed unmatched. The CDR3 length is 13 residues. Germline V gene sequence: CDR1 SGHAT, CDR2 FQNNGV. The CDR3: CASSPGQSNEQFF. The CDR3 DNA reads as TGTGCCAGCAGCCCGGGACAGTCTAATGAGCAGTTCTTC. The variable domain in full, with the rest retrieved from reference TRBV11-2 and TRBJ2-1, is EAGVAQSPRYKIIEKRQSVAFWCNPISGHATLYWYQQILGQGPKLLIQFQNNGVVDDSQLPKDRFSAERLKGVDSTLKIQPAKLEDSAVYLCASSPGQSNEQFFGPGTRLTVL.

This clone was detected only a few times. The rearrangement uses TRBV5-1 and TRBJ1-1; TRBD1 might be the D (6 bases). Trimming removed 4 bases at V and 5 bases at J, with 18 bases between. Germline-derived CDR1 and CDR2 are SGHRS and YFSETQ. This CDR3 region has 15 residues. As DNA, the CDR3 is TGCGCCAGCAGCGCACAGGGCCCAATTCAGACTGAAGCTTTCTTT. It specifies CASSAQGPIQTEAFF. Together with reference TRBV5-1 and TRBJ1-1, the CDR3 gives the full variable domain: KAGVTQTPRYLIKTRGQQVTLSCSPISGHRSVSWYQQTPGQGLQFLFEYFSETQRNKGNFPGRFSGRQFSNSRSEMNVSTLELGDSALYLCASSAQGPIQTEAFFGQGTRLTVV.

The V and J genes are TRBV19 and TRBJ1-2; D uncertain. This CDR3 has 13 amino acids. V dropped 9 bases and J dropped 4 bases, with 15 bases sitting between them. Germline V gene lookup returns CDR1 LNHDA and CDR2 SQIVND (reference sequence). CDR3 coding DNA: TGTGCCAGCAGCACGGCGGATCTCTATGGCTACACCTTC. As protein: CASSTADLYGYTF.

The rearrangement uses TRBV4-1 and TRBJ1-5, with 10 bases matching TRBD1. J lost 5 bases, V lost 2 bases, and 15 bases had no gene match. The CDR3 has 19 residues. Germline CDR1 MGHRA, CDR2 YSYEKL. CDR3 sequence reads: CASSQKGQGDLLVYQPQHF. The CDR3, as DNA: TGCGCCAGCAGCCAAAAAGGACAGGGGGATCTCTTAGTCTATCAGCCCCAGCATTTT.

This clone was found once. The rearrangement joins TRBV19 to TRBJ2-2; weak D call: TRBD1 (6 bases). V dropped 3 bases and J dropped 0 bases, with 14 bases sitting between them. Germline-derived CDR1 and CDR2 are LNHDA and SQIVND (reference sequence). This CDR3 contains 17 residues. The CDR3 DNA sequence: TGTGCCAGTAGTATTTGGTCAGGGGCTGCGAACACCGGGGAGCTGTTTTTT. Its protein product is CASSIWSGAANTGELFF.